These 26 T cell receptor beta chains share one sample of origin, sequenced in a study of blood T cell repertoires in COVID-19 (dated by TCRdb to the early 2020s). The protocol used for the library was the immunoSEQ multiplex PCR assay. TCRdb provides this immuneACCESS table in a form limited to in-frame rearrangements. Some clones are lacking; in checked studies, under half of them reflect an unresolved V gene, and why the rest are absent is not known. Present in this sample are about 440,000 clones, about 90% of which were seen just once. The leading ten clones occupy around 0.6% of the sample. Specimen: PBMCs or T cells enriched from blood (not recorded which). Receptor source: a man aged 18 to 35 who had recovered from COVID-19.

This chain joins TRBV6-5 and TRBJ1-1; no clear D. Germline values: CDR1 MNHEY, CDR2 SVGAGI. Trimming removed 3 bases at V and 4 bases at J, with 12 bases between. The CDR3 is 14 residues long. CDR3 coding DNA: TGTGCCAGCAGTTATCGGGTCGATACCACTGAAGCTTTCTTT. Protein: CASSYRVDTTEAFF.

This chain connects TRBV19 to TRBJ1-5; TRBD1 might be the D (5 bases). Per the germline V gene, CDR1 is LNHDA and CDR2 is SQIVND (reference sequence). The CDR3 covers 14 residues. V was cut by 7 bases and J by 5 bases, with 15 bases left in between. CDR3 sequence: CASTPGFGDQPQHF. CDR3 DNA: TGTGCCAGTACCCCAGGGTTTGGGGATCAGCCCCAGCATTTT.

This sequence joins TRBV25-1 and TRBJ1-1; a weak D match, TRBD1 (6 bases). The length of the CDR3 is 15 residues. Trimming pared 3 bases from V and 4 bases from J, leaving 15 bases between. Germline-derived CDR1 and CDR2 are MGHDK and SYGVNS. CDR3 sequence reads: CASSDRTDIGTEAFF. The CDR3 region has the DNA TGTGCCAGCAGTGACAGGACAGATATTGGCACTGAAGCTTTCTTT.

V gene TRBV25-1 combines with J gene TRBJ1-2, with TRBD1 matching over 7 bases. Germline V gives CDR1 MGHDK, CDR2 SYGVNS. V lost 5 bases, J lost 6 bases, and 9 bases stayed unmatched. This CDR3 comprises 14 residues. Written as DNA, the CDR3 is TGTGCCAGCAGTCCACCCGGGACAGTTAATGGCTACACCTTC. Translating it yields CASSPPGTVNGYTF.

This clone is a singleton in its sample. The V call is TRBV30, the J call TRBJ2-2; TRBD2 aligns across 8 bases. This CDR3 region has 12 residues. V lost 4 bases to trimming and J lost 6 bases; unmatched junction nucleotides: 1. Germline V gene lookup returns CDR1 GTSNPN and CDR2 SVGIG (reference sequence). The CDR3 DNA reads as TGTGCCTGGACCGGGGGGGCCGGGGAGCTGTTTTTT. This codes for CAWTGGAGELFF.

The chain employs TRBV6-5 and TRBJ1-1; 11 bases are shared with TRBD1. The CDR3 totals 14 residues. Losses at the gene ends were 7 bases for V and 4 bases for J; bases not matched to a gene: 5. Looked up from germline, CDR1 is MNHEY and CDR2 is SVGAGI. CDR3 coding DNA: TGTGCCAGCAAATCGGGGACAGGGGGCACTGAAGCTTTCTTT. Protein: CASKSGTGGTEAFF.

The chain has TRBV3-1 (or the pseudogene TRBV3-2) and TRBJ1-3, with D unresolved. Germline-derived CDR1 and CDR2 are LGHDT and YNNKEL (reference sequence). This CDR3 contains 16 residues. V was cut by 0 bases and J by 0 bases, with 9 bases left in between. The CDR3 coding sequence is TGTGCCAGCAGCCAAGATCCCATCTACTCTGGAAACACCATATATTTT. Its translation is CASSQDPIYSGNTIYF.

In this sample, this clone turned up once. The chain carries TRBV5-1 and TRBJ2-3; no firm D call. The CDR3 extends over 16 amino acids. Germline loops: CDR1 SGHRS, CDR2 YFSETQ. Trimming took 0 bases from V and 2 from J, leaving 13 bases between them. CDR3 in DNA: TGCGCCAGCAGCTTGGATGGTGCGAGATCCACAGATACGCAGTATTTT. Protein sequence: CASSLDGARSTDTQYF.

V and J are TRBV28 and TRBJ1-5, with 7 bases aligning to TRBD1. CDR1 is MDHEN, CDR2 SYDVKM, per germline. Trimming took 4 bases from V and 0 from J; bases not matched to a gene: 3. This CDR3 is built from 15 residues. CDR3 in amino acids: CASSSTGSSNQPQHF. In DNA, the CDR3 is TGTGCCAGCAGTTCGACAGGGTCTAGCAATCAGCCCCAGCATTTT.

The chain joins TRBV27 to TRBJ2-3; perhaps TRBD2 as D (6 bases). CDR3 length equals 16 residues. Trimming left V 6 bases short and J 3 bases short, with 19 bases between. Germline CDR1 and CDR2: MNHEY and SMNVEV (reference sequence). CDR3 residues: CASRCVREPCTDTQYF. CDR3 coding DNA: TGTGCCAGCAGATGCGTCCGGGAGCCTTGTACAGATACGCAGTATTTT.

This clone was counted between two and nine times. The chain joins TRBV10-1 to TRBJ2-7, with TRBD1 matching over 9 bases. Germline CDR1 reads WNHNN; CDR2 reads SYGVQD (reference sequence). This CDR3 has 15 residues. Trimming removed 4 bases from V and 0 bases from J; junction bases left unmatched: 4. The CDR3 region has the DNA TGCGCCAGCAGTGGCGGGACAGGGAACTCCTACGAGCAGTACTTC. It translates to CASSGGTGNSYEQYF.

The rearrangement links TRBV7-3 to TRBJ2-3; a weak D match, TRBD2 (6 bases). The V and J ends lost 3 bases and 2 bases respectively, with 9 bases between them. The length of the CDR3 is 14 residues. From germline, CDR1 is SGHTA and CDR2 FQGTGA. The CDR3 region is CASSLGGITDTQYF. The CDR3 DNA follows: TGTGCCAGCAGCTTGGGGGGAATCACAGATACGCAGTATTTT.

This chain uses TRBV7-2 with TRBJ1-5; 10 nucleotides align to TRBD1. The germline CDR1 and CDR2 sequences are SGHTA and FQGNSA. The trim removed 3 bases at V and 5 bases at J, leaving 4 bases unmatched. CDR3 length: 15 amino acids. The CDR3 nucleotides read TGTGCCAGCAGCTTGGCTGGGACAGGGGATCAGCCCCAGCATTTT. Translating gives CASSLAGTGDQPQHF.

Note on this clone: The same CDR3 also results from other DNA sequences found in this sample. The chain recombines TRBV3-1 (or the pseudogene TRBV3-2) with TRBJ1-2, with unresolved D. In germline, CDR1 is LGHDT, CDR2 YNNKEL (reference sequence). Trimming pared 1 base from V and 8 bases from J, leaving 8 bases between. This CDR3 region has 12 residues. The CDR3 spells CASSQGGRGYTF. CDR3 nucleotides: TGTGCCAGCAGCCAAGGCGGGCGAGGCTACACCTTC.

This clone was counted between two and nine times. The chain combines TRBV2 with TRBJ1-4; the match to TRBD1 covers 10 bases. Losses at the gene ends were 5 bases for V and 8 bases for J; bases not matched to a gene: 5. Germline V gives CDR1 SNHLY, CDR2 FYNNEI. The CDR3 covers 14 residues. The CDR3 is CASSPDRGDEKLFF. In nucleotides, the CDR3 is TGTGCCAGCAGTCCGGACAGGGGGGACGAAAAACTGTTTTTT.

The chain joins TRBV27 to TRBJ1-2, with TRBD1 identical over 7 bases. The junction had 6 bases not matched to a gene; V was cut back by 5 bases and J by 3 bases. This CDR3 has 14 amino acids. CDR1 and CDR2 (germline): MNHEY, SMNVEV (reference sequence). The CDR3 region has the DNA TGTGCCAGCAGTCCCTCAAGGGGGCACTATGGCTACACCTTC. It specifies CASSPSRGHYGYTF.

CDR3 sequence (DNA): TGTGCCAGCAGCACGGGGACATTCGCTGGAAACACCATATATTTT. Its translation: CASSTGTFAGNTIYF. The gene calls are TRBV28 and TRBJ1-3, with D perhaps matching TRBD1 (6 bases). CDR3 length equals 15 residues. Germline lookup yields CDR1 MDHEN and CDR2 SYDVKM. V was cut by 6 bases and J by 2 bases, with 14 bases left in between.

This sequence joins TRBV30 and TRBJ2-7; D might be TRBD1 (5 bases). With 3 bases removed from V and 5 bases from J, the gap between germline ends came to 11 bases. The CDR3 covers 12 residues. The germline V gene encodes CDR1 GTSNPN and CDR2 SVGIG (reference sequence). The CDR3 nucleotides read TGTGCCTGGAGATCCAAAGGGGACGAGCAGTACTTC. Amino acid sequence: CAWRSKGDEQYF.

The chain has TRBV15 and TRBJ1-2, with D maybe TRBD1 (6 bases). V shed 2 bases and J shed 4 bases, with 11 bases lying between them. The CDR3 runs to 14 residues. Looked up from germline, CDR1 is LNHNV and CDR2 is YYDKDF (reference sequence). CDR3 protein: CATSRTGLTYGYTF. In DNA, the CDR3 is TGTGCCACCAGCAGAACAGGGTTGACCTATGGCTACACCTTC.

V usage is TRBV19 and J usage is TRBJ1-5; a weak D match, TRBD1 (5 bases). Trimming removed 3 bases from V and 3 bases from J, with 15 bases in between. CDR1 is LNHDA, CDR2 SQIVND, per germline (reference sequence). CDR3 length equals 16 residues. The CDR3 DNA follows: TGTGCCAGTAGTATGGGGATCGGGGGAGTCAATCAGCCCCAGCATTTT. Translated: CASSMGIGGVNQPQHF.

The chain links TRBV11-3 to TRBJ2-7; TRBD2 is a possible D gene (6 bases). Germline-derived CDR1 and CDR2 are SGHNT and YENEEA. The CDR3 totals 14 residues. V lost 11 bases and J lost 7, with 24 bases in between. CDR3 coding DNA: TGTGCCTACCTTACGGGGGAAGTGCTACGAGAGCAGTACTTC. Amino acid sequence: CAYLTGEVLREQYF.

The chain recombines TRBV18 with TRBJ1-1, with D tentatively TRBD1 (6 bases). The V end lost 8 bases, the J end lost 2 bases, and 12 bases lay between the germline ends. Germline-derived CDR1 and CDR2 are KGHSH and LQKENI. The CDR3 contains 13 residues. CDR3 nucleotides: TGTGCCAGCACGTTGGACAGAAACACTGAAGCTTTCTTT. This translates into CASTLDRNTEAFF. Using reference TRBV18 and TRBJ1-1 for the parts outside the CDR3, the full variable domain is NAGVMQNPRHLVRRRGQEARLRCSPMKGHSHVYWYRQLPEEGLKFMVYLQKENIIDESGMPKERFSAEFPKEGPSILRIQQVVRGDSAAYFCASTLDRNTEAFFGQGTRLTVV.

J is TRBJ1-2 and V is TRBV10-3, with TRBD1 matching over 7 bases. Trimming at V came to 3 bases and at J to 4 bases, leaving 2 bases not matched to a gene. The germline V gene has CDR1 ENHRY and CDR2 SYGVKD. This CDR3 region has 13 residues. As DNA, the CDR3 is TGTGCCATCAGTGAAAGGGGGCCCTATGGCTACACCTTC. It specifies CAISERGPYGYTF.

The CDR3 loop reads CASSEAGGNVKGYTF. The DNA of the CDR3 is TGTGCCAGCAGTGAGGCGGGGGGCAACGTGAAGGGCTACACCTTC. V is TRBV2 and J is TRBJ1-2; D perhaps matches TRBD1 (6 bases). The ends were cut back, 3 bases at V and 8 bases at J, with 19 bases in the middle. In germline, CDR1 is SNHLY, CDR2 FYNNEI. CDR3 length: 15 residues.

The chain recombines TRBV18 with TRBJ1-5; D is ambiguous. Germline V CDR1 and CDR2: KGHSH, LQKENI. Trimming shortened V by 3 bases and J by 5 bases, and 8 bases separated the two germline ends. CDR3 length: 13 residues. Here the CDR3 reads CASSPSLDQPQHF. The CDR3 bases are TGTGCCAGCTCACCTTCCCTCGATCAGCCCCAGCATTTT.

This chain uses TRBV2 with TRBJ1-1; TRBD1 agrees at 8 bases. Germline CDR1 reads SNHLY; CDR2 reads FYNNEI. The CDR3 has 15 amino acids. V dropped 5 bases and J dropped 1; count of bases not matched to a gene: 6. The CDR3 coding sequence is TGTGCCAGCAGTTACAGGGGGTCTGGGAACACTGAAGCTTTCTTT. This sequence encodes CASSYRGSGNTEAFF.